The 13 T cell receptor beta chains reported below all come from one sample, sequenced in a study of cytomegalovirus exposure and HLA in healthy donors. The primer mix had 60 Vbeta and 13 Jbeta primers. Assay: immunoSEQ multiplex PCR; the TCRdb copy retains only in-frame clones and omits some. The sample lists 120,000 or so clones, 60% to 85% seen once, with 0.95% to 1.5% in the top ten. Sequenced: PBMCs. The receptors stem from a female donor in good health and CMV-seronegative.

The chain is built from TRBV7-2 and TRBJ2-1, with a weak D call TRBD2 (5 bases). This CDR3 comprises 16 residues. The germline CDR1 and CDR2 sequences are SGHTA and FQGNSA. The ends were cut back, 5 bases at V and 0 bases at J, with 14 bases in the middle. CDR3 nucleotides: TGTGCCAGCAGCCAACGGGGTACCAGCTCCTACAATGAGCAGTTCTTC. Translation gives CASSQRGTSSYNEQFF.

The V call is TRBV9, the J call TRBJ2-7; D is unclear. V was cut by 2 bases and J by 4 bases, with 13 bases left in between. The CDR3 runs to 14 residues. Germline V gene sequence: CDR1 SGDLS, CDR2 YYNGEE. CDR3 residues: CASSVSSAGYEQYF. CDR3 bases: TGTGCCAGCAGCGTCTCCAGCGCCGGATACGAGCAGTACTTC.

V and J are TRBV29-1 and TRBJ2-7; tentatively, D is TRBD1 (5 bases). Germline CDR1 and CDR2: SQVTM and ANQGSEA. Trimming cost V 6 bases and J 3 bases, with 9 bases left between them. The CDR3 is 11 residues long. The DNA for the CDR3 is TGCAGCGTGGCAGGGTTCTACGAGCAGTACTTC. This codes for CSVAGFYEQYF.

On this clone: A junction end diverges from the germline sequence, so it may reflect a read error. The rearrangement links TRBV7-9 to TRBJ2-4; 11 nucleotides line up with TRBD2. CDR1 and CDR2 from the germline V gene are SEHNR and FQNEAQ (reference sequence). The CDR3 runs 16 residues. DNA of the CDR3: TGTTCCAGCAGCCTAGAGCGACTAGCGGGAAAGAACATTCAGTACTTC. Translation gives CSSSLERLAGKNIQYF.

V gene TRBV18 combines with J gene TRBJ2-3, with 9 bases matching TRBD2. The junction had 9 bases not matched to a gene; V was cut back by 1 base and J by 1 base. The CDR3 totals 18 residues. Germline V gene data show CDR1 as KGHSH and CDR2 as LQKENI. The CDR3 spells CASSPRRSGGSGTDTQYF. Written as DNA, the CDR3 is TGTGCCAGCTCACCACGACGGAGCGGGGGGTCTGGCACAGATACGCAGTATTTT.

The V and J genes are TRBV6-4 and TRBJ2-3; D might be TRBD2 (6 bases). V dropped 4 bases and J dropped 0 bases, with 14 bases sitting between them. The CDR3 has 16 residues. Germline V lookup: CDR1 MRHNA, CDR2 SNTAGT. CDR3 coding DNA: TGTGCCAGCAGTGCCCAGCCTAGCGCGAGCACAGATACGCAGTATTTT. Protein sequence: CASSAQPSASTDTQYF.

The rearrangement links TRBV5-4 to TRBJ2-7; TRBD2 matches 12 bases. Germline V lookup: CDR1 SGHNT, CDR2 YYREEE (reference sequence). This CDR3 contains 14 residues. V was clipped by 4 bases and J by 3 bases; unmatched bases: 2. The DNA of the CDR3 is TGTGCCAGCAGCCTAGCGGGAGGGGGCTACGAGCAGTACTTC. Its protein product is CASSLAGGGYEQYF.

This chain links TRBV11-2 with TRBJ2-1, with D possibly matching TRBD2 (5 bases). CDR1 is SGHAT and CDR2 is FQNNGV in the germline V gene. V shed 5 bases and J shed 0 bases, with 14 bases lying between them. The CDR3 spans 16 residues. The CDR3 coding sequence is TGTGCCAGCAGCAAAAGCGCGGGTACCTCCTACAATGAGCAGTTCTTC. It translates to CASSKSAGTSYNEQFF.

The chain combines TRBV10-2 with TRBJ2-7; the D is unclear. Germline CDR1 reads WSHSY; CDR2 reads SAAADI. CDR3 length equals 12 residues. Trimming took off 1 base at V and 5 bases at J, with 6 bases between the two ends. CDR3 in DNA: TGCGCCAGCAGTGAGTGGAGTCACGAGCAGTACTTC. It is translated as CASSEWSHEQYF.

This clone was detected a few times. V and J are TRBV4-1 and TRBJ1-1, with unresolved D. Per the germline V gene, CDR1 is MGHRA and CDR2 is YSYEKL. This CDR3 contains 14 residues. V lost 0 bases to trimming and J lost 2 bases, with 7 bases between them. The CDR3 region is CASSQERENTEAFF. CDR3 sequence (DNA): TGCGCCAGCAGCCAAGAGAGGGAAAACACTGAAGCTTTCTTT.

The chain carries TRBV5-5 and TRBJ1-4; no firm D call. Per germline, CDR1 SGHKS and CDR2 YYEKEE (reference sequence). Trimming took off 0 bases at V and 4 bases at J, with 4 bases between the two ends. The CDR3 covers 13 residues. CDR3 in DNA: TGTGCCAGCAGCTTGGTTCTTAATGAAAAACTGTTTTTT. Protein: CASSLVLNEKLFF.

The genes are TRBV11-3 and TRBJ2-7; the D is unclear. V lost 6 bases, J lost 0 bases, and 15 bases lay in between. The germline CDR1 and CDR2 sequences are SGHNT and YENEEA. This CDR3 contains 15 residues. This CDR3 is CASSRPGRSSYEQYF. The CDR3 DNA sequence: TGTGCCAGCAGTCGTCCAGGCCGATCCTCCTACGAGCAGTACTTC.

The chain uses TRBV19 and TRBJ1-3; D not resolved. The V and J ends lost 4 bases and 6 bases respectively, with 10 bases between them. Germline V CDR1 and CDR2: LNHDA, SQIVND (reference sequence). The CDR3 is 13 residues long. CDR3 in amino acids: CASSKTEANTIYF. As DNA, the CDR3 is TGTGCCAGTAGTAAAACAGAAGCAAACACCATATATTTT.